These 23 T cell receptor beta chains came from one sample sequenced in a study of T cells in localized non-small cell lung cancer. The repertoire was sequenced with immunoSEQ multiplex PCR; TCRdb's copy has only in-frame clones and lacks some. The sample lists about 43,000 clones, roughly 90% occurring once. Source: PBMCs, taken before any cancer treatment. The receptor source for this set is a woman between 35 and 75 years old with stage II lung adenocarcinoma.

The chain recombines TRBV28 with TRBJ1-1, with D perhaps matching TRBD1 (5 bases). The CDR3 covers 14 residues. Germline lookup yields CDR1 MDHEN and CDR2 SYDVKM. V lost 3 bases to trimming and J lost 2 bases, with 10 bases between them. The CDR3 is CASSFLRGNTEAFF. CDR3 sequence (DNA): TGTGCCAGCAGTTTTTTAAGGGGAAACACTGAAGCTTTCTTT.

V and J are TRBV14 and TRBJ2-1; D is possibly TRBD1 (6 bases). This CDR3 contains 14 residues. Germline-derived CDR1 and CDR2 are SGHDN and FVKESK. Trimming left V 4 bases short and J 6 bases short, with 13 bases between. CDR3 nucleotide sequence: TGTGCCAGCAGCCGCCGGGACACCGCCAATGAGCAGTTCTTC. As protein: CASSRRDTANEQFF.

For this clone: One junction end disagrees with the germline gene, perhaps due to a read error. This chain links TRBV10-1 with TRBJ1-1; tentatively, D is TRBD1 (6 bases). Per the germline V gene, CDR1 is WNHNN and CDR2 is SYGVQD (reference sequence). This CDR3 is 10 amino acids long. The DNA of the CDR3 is TGCGCCGGCAGGGGCACTGAAGCTTTCTTT. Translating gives CAGRGTEAFF.

The CDR3 nucleotides read TGTGCCAGCAGCTTAGGCGGGGTAGGCTCCTACGAGCAGTACTTC. The encoded protein is CASSLGGVGSYEQYF. The V gene is TRBV11-2, the J gene TRBJ2-7; a possible D gene is TRBD2 (6 bases). This CDR3 region has 15 residues. Germline V gene sequence: CDR1 SGHAT, CDR2 FQNNGV. The germline V and J ends were trimmed by 1 base and 0 bases, with 10 bases remaining between them.

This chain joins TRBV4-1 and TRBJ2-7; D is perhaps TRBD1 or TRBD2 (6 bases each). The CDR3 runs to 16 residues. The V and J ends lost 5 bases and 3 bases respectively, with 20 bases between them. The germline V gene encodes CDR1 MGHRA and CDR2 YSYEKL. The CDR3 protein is CASSFQPGARHYEQYF. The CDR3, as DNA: TGCGCCAGCAGCTTCCAACCGGGGGCCCGACACTACGAGCAGTACTTC.

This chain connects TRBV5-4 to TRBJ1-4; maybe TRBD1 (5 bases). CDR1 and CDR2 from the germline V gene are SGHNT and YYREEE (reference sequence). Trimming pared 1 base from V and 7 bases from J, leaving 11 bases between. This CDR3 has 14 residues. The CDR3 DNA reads TGTGCCAGCAGCTTGTCTCGGGGGACTGAAAAACTGTTTTTT. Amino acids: CASSLSRGTEKLFF.

CDR3 bases: TGTGCCAGCAGCTTCTGGAGTGGCACCGGGGAGCTGTTTTTT. It is translated as CASSFWSGTGELFF. V usage is TRBV5-4 and J usage is TRBJ2-2, with D unclear. Germline-derived CDR1 and CDR2 are SGHNT and YYREEE (reference sequence). The CDR3 runs 14 residues. Trimming removed 2 bases from V and 4 bases from J, with 9 bases in between.

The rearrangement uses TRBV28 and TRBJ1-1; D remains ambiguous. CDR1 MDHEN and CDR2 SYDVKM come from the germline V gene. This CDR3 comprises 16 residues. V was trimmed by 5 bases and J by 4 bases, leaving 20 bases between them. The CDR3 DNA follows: TGTGCCAGCAGTCAATGGGATAATACGGAGAGCACTGAAGCTTTCTTT. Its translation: CASSQWDNTESTEAFF.

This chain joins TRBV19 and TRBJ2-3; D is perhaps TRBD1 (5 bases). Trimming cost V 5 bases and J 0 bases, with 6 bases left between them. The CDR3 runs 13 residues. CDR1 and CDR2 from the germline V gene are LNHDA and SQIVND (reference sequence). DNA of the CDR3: TGTGCCAGTAGTCAGGGAAGCACAGATACGCAGTATTTT. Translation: CASSQGSTDTQYF.

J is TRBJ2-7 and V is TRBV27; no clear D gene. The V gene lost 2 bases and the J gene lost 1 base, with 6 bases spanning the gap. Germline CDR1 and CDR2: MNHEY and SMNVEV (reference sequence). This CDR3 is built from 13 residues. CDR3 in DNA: TGTGCCAGCAGTTTAACGGCTTCCTACGAGCAGTACTTC. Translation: CASSLTASYEQYF.

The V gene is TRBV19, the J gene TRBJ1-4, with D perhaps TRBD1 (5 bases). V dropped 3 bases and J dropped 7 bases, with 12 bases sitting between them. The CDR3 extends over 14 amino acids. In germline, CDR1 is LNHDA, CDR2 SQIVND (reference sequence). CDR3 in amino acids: CASSIWDQAEKLFF. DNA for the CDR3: TGTGCCAGTAGTATCTGGGACCAGGCTGAAAAACTGTTTTTT.

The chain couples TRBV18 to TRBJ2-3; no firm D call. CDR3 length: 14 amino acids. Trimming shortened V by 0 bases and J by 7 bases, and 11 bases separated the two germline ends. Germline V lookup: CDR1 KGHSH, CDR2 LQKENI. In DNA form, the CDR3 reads TGTGCCAGCTCACCACCATCCCCTTCGAATACGCAGTATTTT. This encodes CASSPPSPSNTQYF.

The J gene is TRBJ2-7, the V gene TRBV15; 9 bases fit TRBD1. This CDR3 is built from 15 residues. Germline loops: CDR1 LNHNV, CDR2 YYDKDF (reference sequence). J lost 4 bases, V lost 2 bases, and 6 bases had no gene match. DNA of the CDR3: TGTGCCACCAGCAGATTGACAGGGGGTCTTTACGAGCAGTACTTC. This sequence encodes CATSRLTGGLYEQYF.

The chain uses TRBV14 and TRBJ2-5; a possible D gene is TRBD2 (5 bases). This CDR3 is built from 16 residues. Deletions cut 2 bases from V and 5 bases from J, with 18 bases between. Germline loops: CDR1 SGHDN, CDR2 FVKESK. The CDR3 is CASSQLGSEQRETQYF. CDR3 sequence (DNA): TGTGCCAGCAGCCAATTGGGAAGTGAGCAGCGGGAGACCCAGTACTTC.

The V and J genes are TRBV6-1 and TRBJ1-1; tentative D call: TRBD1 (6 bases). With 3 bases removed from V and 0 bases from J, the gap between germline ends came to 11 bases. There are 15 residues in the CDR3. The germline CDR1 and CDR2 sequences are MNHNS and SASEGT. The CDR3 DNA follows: TGTGCCAGCAGTGATGGGGGGGACATGAACACTGAAGCTTTCTTT. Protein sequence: CASSDGGDMNTEAFF.

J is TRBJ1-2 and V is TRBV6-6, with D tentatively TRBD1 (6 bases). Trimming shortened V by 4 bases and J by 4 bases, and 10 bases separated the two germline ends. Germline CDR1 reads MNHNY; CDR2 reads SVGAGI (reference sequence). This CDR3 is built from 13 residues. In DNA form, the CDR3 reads TGTGCCAGCAGTTTAGACAGGTCCTATGGCTACACCTTC. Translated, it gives CASSLDRSYGYTF.

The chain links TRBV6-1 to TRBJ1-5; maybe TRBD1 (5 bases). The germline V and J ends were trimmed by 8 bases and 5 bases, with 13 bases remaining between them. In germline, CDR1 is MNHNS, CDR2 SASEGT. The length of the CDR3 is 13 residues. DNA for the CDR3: TGTGCCAGCCGGGCAGGGAAGGATCAGCCCCAGCATTTT. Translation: CASRAGKDQPQHF.

The DNA of the CDR3 is TGCGCCAGCAGCACCGGACTTGACGAAGGCGAAAAACTGTTTTTT. Translation: CASSTGLDEGEKLFF. The V call is TRBV5-1, the J call TRBJ1-4; D is uncertain. The germline CDR1 and CDR2 sequences are SGHRS and YFSETQ. The CDR3 contains 15 residues. The germline V and J ends were trimmed by 4 bases and 8 bases, with 18 bases remaining between them.

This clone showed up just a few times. The CDR3 DNA is TGTGCCAGTAGTGCGCAGGGGACTCATGAGCAGTTCTTC. Protein product: CASSAQGTHEQFF. V and J are TRBV19 and TRBJ2-1; D may be TRBD1 or TRBD2 (6 bases each). The CDR3 has 13 amino acids. Germline V CDR1 and CDR2: LNHDA, SQIVND (reference sequence). V lost 5 bases, J lost 8 bases, and 13 bases lay in between.

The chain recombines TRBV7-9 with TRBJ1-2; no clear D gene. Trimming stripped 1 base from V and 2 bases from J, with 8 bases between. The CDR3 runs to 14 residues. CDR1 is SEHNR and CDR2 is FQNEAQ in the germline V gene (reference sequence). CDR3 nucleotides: TGTGCCAGCAGCTTAGATTTCAGAAACTATGGCTACACCTTC. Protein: CASSLDFRNYGYTF.

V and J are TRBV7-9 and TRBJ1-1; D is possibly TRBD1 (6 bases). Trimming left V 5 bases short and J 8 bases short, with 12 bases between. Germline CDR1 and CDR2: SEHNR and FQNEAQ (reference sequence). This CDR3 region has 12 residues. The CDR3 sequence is CASSQGQREAFF. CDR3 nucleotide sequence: TGTGCCAGCAGCCAAGGACAGAGAGAAGCTTTCTTT.

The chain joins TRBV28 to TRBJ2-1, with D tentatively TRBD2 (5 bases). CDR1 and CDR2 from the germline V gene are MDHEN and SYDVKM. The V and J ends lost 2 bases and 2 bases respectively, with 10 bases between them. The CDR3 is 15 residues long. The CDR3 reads CASSLDGVTYNEQFF. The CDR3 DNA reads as TGTGCCAGCAGTTTAGACGGGGTGACCTACAATGAGCAGTTCTTC.

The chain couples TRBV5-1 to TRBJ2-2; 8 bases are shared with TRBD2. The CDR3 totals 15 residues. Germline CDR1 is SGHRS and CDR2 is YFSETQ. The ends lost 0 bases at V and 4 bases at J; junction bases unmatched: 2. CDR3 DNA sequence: TGCGCCAGCAGCTTGGGCGGGGGGCTCACCGGGGAGCTGTTTTTT. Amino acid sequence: CASSLGGGLTGELFF.